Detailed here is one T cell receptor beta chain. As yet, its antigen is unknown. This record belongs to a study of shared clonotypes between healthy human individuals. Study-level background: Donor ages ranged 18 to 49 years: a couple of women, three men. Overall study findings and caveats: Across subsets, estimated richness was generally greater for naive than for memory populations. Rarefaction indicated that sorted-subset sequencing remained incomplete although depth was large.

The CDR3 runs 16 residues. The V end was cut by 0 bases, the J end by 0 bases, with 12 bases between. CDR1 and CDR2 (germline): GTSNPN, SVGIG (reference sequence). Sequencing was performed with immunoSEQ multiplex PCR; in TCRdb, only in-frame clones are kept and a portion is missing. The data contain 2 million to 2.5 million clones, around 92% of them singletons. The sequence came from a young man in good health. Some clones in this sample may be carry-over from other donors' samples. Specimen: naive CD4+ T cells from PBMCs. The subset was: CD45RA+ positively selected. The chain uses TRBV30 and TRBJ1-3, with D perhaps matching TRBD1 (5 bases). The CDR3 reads CAWSVLLGASGNTIYF. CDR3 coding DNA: TGTGCCTGGAGTGTACTCCTCGGGGCCTCTGGAAACACCATATATTTT.